This T cell receptor (beta chain) was sequenced during a study of blood T cell repertoires in COVID-19 (TCRdb year 2020). At the level of the whole study: The collaborator samples originated in the United States, Italy and Spain and spanned the acute and convalescent phases of COVID-19. The prospective study material was composed of cDNA or gDNA derived from T cells, B-cell-depleted T cells, or PBMCs. Samples were obtained from the ongoing ImmuneRACE study (first 160 participants) and from 1,254 subjects provided by 6 global collaborators. Deeply sampled blood TCRbeta repertoires from subjects exposed to, actively infected with, or recovered from COVID-19 were included in the dataset. A de-identified subject ID, COVID-19 status, age in years and sex were almost always included in the sample metadata. A freely available public database, intended as a resource for researchers studying the immune response to SARS-CoV-2, is where the repertoires were released. Where available, HLA class I and class II types were taken from metadata supplied by the sample provider and were not determined by assay-based typing.

In this sample, this clone turned up a few times. No cognate antigen has been identified for it. Base qualities are not recorded, but no much larger clone differs from it by a single base. Each collaborating institution followed its own protocols to collect whole blood in K2EDTA tubes. For TCRbeta analysis, collaborators shipped samples in one of three forms: frozen whole blood, isolated PBMCs, or DNA extracted from either of those sample types. TCRbeta CDR3 regions were amplified from genomic DNA using the immunoSEQ Assay, a bias-controlled multiplex PCR. As for the original processing: Within the assay, amplification of reference gene primers was used to estimate how many nucleated cells each sample contained. To quantify the absolute abundance of each unique TCRbeta CDR3 rearrangement, sequence reads were collapsed and filtered. For each sample, productive Simpson clonality was calculated by taking the square root of Simpson's diversity index across productive rearrangements. TCRdb took this table from immuneACCESS and kept in-frame rearrangements with V and J called. Such tables lack part of the clones; where checked against another copy, unresolved V genes explain under half of the gap, and the rest is unexplained. Clonal size and the V and J genes are those of that table, whereas D and trimming came from the DNA. The table for this sample lists under 250,000 clones; roughly nine tenths of them were counted only once. The ten largest clones capture 0.65% to 0.85% of the sample.

Trimming removed 0 bases from V and 2 bases from J, leaving 8 bases between the germline ends. The germline V gene supplies CDR1 MGHRA and CDR2 YSYEKL. The CDR3 contains 15 residues, cysteine and phenylalanine counted. Just CDR3 DNA is preserved here, 45 bases in frame from base 1. General study outcomes and caveats: Clinical and demographic metadata were provided uncurated, with the amount varying by source and participant.

The origin of this receptor is a man aged 35 to 55 with acute or convalescent COVID-19. The chain joins TRBV4-1 to TRBJ1-3; a tentative D call is TRBD1 (6 bases match). Sequences were obtained from peripheral blood. The CDR3 region has the sequence CASSQEGGAGNTIYF. The DNA sequence follows: TGCGCCAGCAGCCAAGAAGGGGGGGCTGGAAACACCATATATTTT.